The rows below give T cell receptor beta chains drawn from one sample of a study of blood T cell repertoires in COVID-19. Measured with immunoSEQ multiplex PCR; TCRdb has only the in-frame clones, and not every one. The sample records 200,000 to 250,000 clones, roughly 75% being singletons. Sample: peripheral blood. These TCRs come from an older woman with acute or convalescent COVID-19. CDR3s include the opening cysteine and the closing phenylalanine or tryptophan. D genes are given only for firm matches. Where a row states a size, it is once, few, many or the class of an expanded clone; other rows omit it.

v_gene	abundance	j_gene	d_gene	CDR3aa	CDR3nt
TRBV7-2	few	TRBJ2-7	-	CASSLYRAYEQYF	TGTGCCAGCAGCTTGTACAGGGCCTACGAGCAGTACTTC
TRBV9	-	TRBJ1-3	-	CASSEGLGNTIYF	TGTGCCAGCAGCGAGGGACTCGGAAACACCATATATTTT
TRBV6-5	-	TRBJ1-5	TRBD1	CASSLQGTSNQPQHF	TGTGCCAGCAGCTTACAGGGGACTAGCAATCAGCCCCAGCATTTT
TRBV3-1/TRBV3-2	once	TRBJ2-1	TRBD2	CASSQARTSGRSYNEQFF	TGTGCCAGCAGCCAAGCCCGGACTAGCGGACGCTCCTACAATGAGCAGTTCTTC
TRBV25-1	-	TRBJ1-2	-	CASSEQSYGYTF	TGTGCCAGCAGTGAACAGTCCTATGGCTACACCTTC
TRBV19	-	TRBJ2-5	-	CASSISSGETQYF	TGTGCCAGTAGTATTAGTAGCGGAGAGACCCAGTACTTC
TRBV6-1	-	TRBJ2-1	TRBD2	CASSEGVGRYNEQFF	TGTGCCAGCAGTGAGGGGGTCGGGAGGTATAATGAGCAGTTCTTC
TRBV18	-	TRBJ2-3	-	CASSPGRADDTQYF	TGTGCCAGCTCACCGGGCAGGGCTGATGATACGCAGTATTTT
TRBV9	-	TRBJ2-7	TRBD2	CASSVAGVAGGYEQYF	TGTGCCAGCAGCGTAGCTGGGGTAGCGGGGGGCTACGAGCAGTACTTC
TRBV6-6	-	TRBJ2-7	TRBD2	CASSSYGLAGGYEQYF	TGTGCCAGCAGTTCTTACGGACTAGCGGGAGGCTACGAGCAGTACTTC
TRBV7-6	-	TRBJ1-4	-	CASSLYGEKLFF	TGTGCCAGCAGCTTGTACGGTGAAAAACTGTTTTTT
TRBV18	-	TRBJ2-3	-	CASSPRGADGTDTQYF	TGTGCCAGCTCACCACGAGGTGCGGATGGCACAGATACGCAGTATTTT
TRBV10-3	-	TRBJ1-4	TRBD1	CAISDPRTGENEKLFF	TGTGCCATCAGTGACCCCAGGACAGGGGAGAATGAAAAACTGTTTTTT
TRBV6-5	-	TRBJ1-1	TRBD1	CASSRGQGWTEAFF	TGTGCCAGCAGCCGGGGACAGGGTTGGACTGAAGCTTTCTTT
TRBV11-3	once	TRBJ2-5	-	CASSLAGDLQETQYF	TGTGCCAGCAGCTTAGCGGGAGACCTCCAAGAGACCCAGTACTTC
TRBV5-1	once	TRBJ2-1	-	CASSLVGGEQFF	TGCGCCAGCAGCCTGGTGGGGGGTGAGCAGTTCTTC
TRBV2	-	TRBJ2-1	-	CASSGGRGPGEQFF	TGTGCCAGCAGTGGTGGGAGAGGGCCAGGTGAGCAGTTCTTC
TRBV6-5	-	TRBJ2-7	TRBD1	CATSDRGYEQYF	TGTGCCACCTCAGACAGGGGCTACGAGCAGTACTTC
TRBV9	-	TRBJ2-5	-	CASSVDVAETQYF	TGTGCCAGCAGCGTAGACGTAGCCGAGACCCAGTACTTC
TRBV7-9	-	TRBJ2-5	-	CASSSEETQYF	TGTGCCAGCAGCTCGGAAGAGACCCAGTACTTC